This T cell receptor beta chain was retrieved from a study of CD8 T cells in Susac syndrome (dated by TCRdb to about 2019). Regarding the study in general: Repertoire sequencing was used to test whether CD8+ T cell activation and differentiation in Susac syndrome was antigen driven. The paper as a whole reports these results and caveats: The TCR sequencing and HLA analysis was acknowledged to have included a relatively small number of individuals.

A word on this clonotype: The antigen it binds to is not known. Within one base of it there is no much larger clone, and no base qualities were kept.

High-throughput TCR beta sequencing profiled peripheral blood CD8+ and CD4+ T cells from healthy donors, Susac syndrome patients and multiple sclerosis patients. The multiple sclerosis controls were treatment-naive patients whose relapsing-remitting disease, either stable or active, fulfilled the revised McDonald criteria. Bulk CD8+ and CD4+ T cells were purified by magnetic negative isolation, while CD8+ TEMRA cells were enriched using FACS. Blood was drawn into EDTA tubes, processed within 24 hours, and PBMCs were isolated by density gradient centrifugation. PBMCs intended for TCR sequencing were cryopreserved in liquid nitrogen and were subsequently thawed in a 37 degrees C water bath. The sorted or isolated CD4+, CD8+ and CD8+ TEMRA cells reached a purity of at least 90%. RNA was extracted using the RNeasy kit, and about 0.45 to 1 ug of the RNA was reverse transcribed with random hexamers. The immunoSEQ multiplex PCR assay, covering 54 Vbeta and 13 Jbeta segments, was used to amplify TCR beta CDR3 regions. Bias from PCR amplification was corrected by using a synthetic template baseline for primer optimization and for computational correction. Regarding the original processing steps: Reads were annotated to V, D and J genes per IMGT and analyzed with immunoSEQ Analyzer, keeping only productive sequences. Clonality was computed as one minus Shannon entropy normalized by log2 of the number of productive unique sequences. For each patient and control, public and private clones were evaluated among the 100 most prevalent clones. Susac-specific clones were defined as absent from healthy and MS cohorts, 800 to 1,200 published viral clones and other ImmuneACCESS disease sequences. In TCRdb, the public reads were trimmed at Q25 with fastp and aligned with MiXCR, with productive beta chains retained. Every distinct CDR3 protein forms one entry, paired with its most common genes and DNA. The V and J calls follow TCRdb's processing rather than the paper's. The sample contains about 130,000 distinct CDR3 sequences, roughly 94% of them found a single time. The ten largest clonotypes hold roughly 0.13% of the sample.

The CDR3 runs 16 residues from the cysteine to the phenylalanine. Only CDR3 DNA remains: 48 bases, in frame from the first base. Trimming at the junction amounts to 3 bases on V and 4 bases on J, and the germline ends lie 16 bases apart. The germline V gene (reference sequence) supplies CDR1 LNHDA and CDR2 SQIVND. The TCR was taken from a human donor with multiple sclerosis. The sequenced material came from CD4+ T cells from PBMCs. This chain joins TRBV19 to TRBJ2-1; TRBD2 is possibly the D segment (7 matching bases). The nucleotide sequence is given as TGTGCCAGTAGTATGGGCGGGGGCCTCAGATACAATGAGCAGTTCTTC. It translates to CASSMGGGLRYNEQFF.